The 21 T cell receptor beta chains listed next were all sequenced from one sample in a study of T cells in women clearing cervical HPV infection. The method was immunoSEQ multiplex PCR; TCRdb's version includes in-frame clones alone and lacks a portion of them. The sample totals some 30,000 clones. Sequencing input: blood buffy coat. The receptors derive from a woman between 18 and 70 years old with a cervical HPV16 infection that either progressed to CIN3+ or cleared (not recorded which).

By frequency, this clone is medium-sized. Read data end 3 residues before the CDR3 end; the end is taken from the germline J gene. The chain uses TRBV7-9 and TRBJ2-5; no reliable D call. The CDR3 consists of 13 residues. Trimming removed 2 bases at V and 4 bases at J, with 8 bases between. Germline V CDR1 and CDR2: SEHNR, FQNEAQ (reference sequence). Incomplete CDR3 DNA: TGTGCCAGCAGCTTATATGACATAGAGACC. Its protein product is CASSLYDIET. The CDR3 as a whole reads CASSLYDIETQYF.

CDR3 sequence reads: CASSRPGIGSGELFF. The part of the CDR3 DNA that was read is TGTGCCAGTAGTAGGCCAGGGATCGGCTCGGGGGAG. This chain joins TRBV19 and TRBJ2-2, with a weak D call TRBD1 (5 bases). The read ends 3 residues before the CDR3 terminus; that terminus is restored from the germline J gene. Germline V gene sequence: CDR1 LNHDA, CDR2 SQIVND (reference sequence). The CDR3 sequence is 15 residues long. Trimming took 4 bases from V and 8 from J, leaving 17 bases between them.

Remarks on this clone: The read terminates 3 residues ahead of where the CDR3 ends, so the germline J gene completes it. The rearrangement uses TRBV30 and TRBJ2-4; 9 bases agree with TRBD1. The CDR3 loop spans 16 amino acids. Germline V gene data show CDR1 as GTSNPN and CDR2 as SVGIG (reference sequence). The CDR3 DNA, read in part, is TGTGCCTGGAGTTCCTACCAACAGGGGGCGGTCTATGGT. The encoded protein is CAWSSYQQGAVYG. The whole CDR3 region reads CAWSSYQQGAVYGQYF.

With regard to this clone: Coverage ceases 3 residues before the CDR3 finishes, and the germline J gene fills in the end. This chain links TRBV20-1 with TRBJ2-4; D gene unclear. The germline V gene has CDR1 DFQATT and CDR2 SNEGSKA (reference sequence). This CDR3 has 12 amino acids. CDR3 sequence: CSASHFPRGQYF. The sequenced CDR3 bases are TGCAGTGCTAGTCACTTCCCCCGTGGT.

As for this clone: The read falls 3 residues short of the CDR3 end, and the missing part is taken from the germline J gene. This chain uses TRBV19 with TRBJ2-1; 9 bases map to TRBD1. Germline V gives CDR1 LNHDA, CDR2 SQIVND (reference sequence). V gave up 7 bases and J gave up 9 bases; unmatched junction bases: 16. The CDR3 extends over 16 amino acids. CDR3 amino acids: CASTLLPGQGSGEQFF. The covered CDR3 bases are TGTGCCAGTACCCTCCTCCCGGGACAGGGTTCGGGTGAG. Variable domain in full (rest from reference TRBV19 and TRBJ2-1): DGGITQSPKYLFRKEGQNVTLSCEQNLNHDAMYWYRQDPGQGLRLIYYSQIVNDFQKGDIAEGYSVSREKKESFPLTVTSAQKNPTAFYLCASTLLPGQGSGEQFFGPGTRLTVL.

As for this clone: The read halts 3 residues ahead of the CDR3 end, with the missing end drawn from the germline J gene. The V gene is TRBV20-1, the J gene TRBJ1-2; D ambiguous. The CDR3 sequence is 13 residues long. The germline V gene encodes CDR1 DFQATT and CDR2 SNEGSKA (reference sequence). The CDR3 bases that were read are TGCAGTGCTAGAGAGGACTATTACGGGGGC. It is translated as CSAREDYYGG. The CDR3 as a whole reads CSAREDYYGGYTF.

Concerning this clone itself: The missing CDR3 end, 3 residues past where the read stops, is filled in from the germline J gene. The V call is TRBV19, the J call TRBJ2-6; D remains unclear. Looked up from germline, CDR1 is LNHDA and CDR2 is SQIVND (reference sequence). The CDR3 has 11 amino acids. V lost 10 bases to trimming and J lost 1 base, with 2 bases between them. The DNA read from the CDR3 is TGTGCCACATCTGGGGCCAACGTC. Translating gives CATSGANV. The CDR3 reads in full as CATSGANVLTF. Based on the CDR3 plus reference TRBV19 and TRBJ2-6, the full variable domain is DGGITQSPKYLFRKEGQNVTLSCEQNLNHDAMYWYRQDPGQGLRLIYYSQIVNDFQKGDIAEGYSVSREKKESFPLTVTSAQKNPTAFYLCATSGANVLTFGAGSRLTVL.

Note on this clone: The CDR3 goes on 3 residues after the read ends, and that part is filled in from the germline J gene. The chain joins TRBV5-6 to TRBJ2-2; no definite D call. Trimming cost V 0 bases and J 5 bases, with 8 bases left between them. The germline V gene has CDR1 SGHDT and CDR2 YYEEEE. The CDR3 totals 14 residues. This CDR3 reads CASSLGHSTGELFF. The CDR3 bases that were read are TGTGCCAGCAGCTTGGGACACTCAACCGGGGAG. Complete variable domain (other parts from reference TRBV5-6 and TRBJ2-2): DAGVTQSPTHLIKTRGQQVTLRCSPKSGHDTVSWYQQALGQGPQFIFQYYEEEERQRGNFPDRFSGHQFPNYSSELNVNALLLGDSALYLCASSLGHSTGELFFGEGSRLTVL.

The chain's CDR3 is CASSAGISNEKLFF. CDR3 DNA (partial): TGTGCCAGCAGTGCGGGGATATCTAATGAAAAG. V is TRBV7-9 and J is TRBJ2-2, with D possibly TRBD2 on 6 matching bases. The read terminates 3 residues ahead of where the CDR3 ends, so the germline J gene completes it. The CDR3 sequence is 14 residues long. Germline CDR1 SEHNR, CDR2 FQNEAQ (reference sequence).

Incomplete CDR3 DNA: TGCGCCAGCAGCTTAAGAGGGGATCAGCCC. This encodes CASSLRGDQP. The whole CDR3 reads CASSLRGDQPQHF. This chain joins TRBV5-1 and TRBJ1-5; TRBD1 is a possible D gene (5 bases). Coverage ceases 3 residues before the CDR3 finishes, and the germline J gene fills in the end. This CDR3 is 13 amino acids long. The germline CDR1 and CDR2 sequences are SGHRS and YFSETQ. V shed 2 bases and J shed 5 bases, with 8 bases lying between them.

On this clone itself: The CDR3 extends 3 residues past the end of the read, so its final part is completed from the germline J gene. The V gene is TRBV7-8, the J gene TRBJ2-5; possible D gene TRBD2, 6 bases. Per germline, CDR1 SGHVS and CDR2 FQNEAQ. The CDR3 has 16 residues. Trimming removed 7 bases at V and 7 bases at J, with 25 bases between. The CDR3 reads CASIPVGTVTIGTQYF. The CDR3 DNA, read in part, is TGTGCCAGCATCCCCGTCGGGACTGTCACAATAGGGACC. Filled out from reference TRBV7-8 and TRBJ2-5, the complete variable domain reads GAGVSQSPRYKVAKRGQDVALRCDPISGHVSLFWYQQALGQGPEFLTYFQNEAQLDKSGLPSDRFFAERPEGSVSTLKIQRTQQEDSAVYLCASIPVGTVTIGTQYFGPGTRLLVL.

Points on this clone: The CDR3 end falls 3 residues outside the read, so it is completed with the germline J gene. The chain couples TRBV19 to TRBJ2-1, with unresolved D. V gave up 5 bases and J gave up 4 bases, with 15 bases separating them. CDR1 and CDR2 (germline): LNHDA, SQIVND (reference sequence). The CDR3 spans 15 residues. The DNA read from the CDR3 is TGTGCCAGTAGTGGCACAGAGTACATTTACAATGAG. Translating gives CASSGTEYIYNE. The entire CDR3 sequence reads CASSGTEYIYNEQFF.

About this clone: The CDR3 end falls 3 residues outside the read, so it is completed with the germline J gene. The rearrangement uses TRBV30 and TRBJ2-1; 12 bases are shared with TRBD2. Germline CDR1 reads GTSNPN; CDR2 reads SVGIG (reference sequence). After removal of 3 bases from V and 9 bases from J, the junction contained 6 bases not matched to a gene. This CDR3 has 14 residues. The sequenced CDR3 bases are TGTGCCTGGAGCCTAGCGGGGGGGCAAAGTGAG. The encoded protein is CAWSLAGGQSE. The CDR3 reads in full as CAWSLAGGQSEQFF.

As regards this clone: The read stops 3 residues short of the end of the CDR3; the missing end is completed from the germline J gene. The J gene is TRBJ2-3, the V gene TRBV7-8; D may be TRBD1 (5 bases). The CDR3 is 14 residues long. Germline CDR1 and CDR2: SGHVS and FQNEAQ. CDR3 DNA, as far as it was read: TGTGCCAGCAGCCAGGACAATAGCAATCAGCCG. It translates to CASSQDNSNQP. The whole CDR3 protein is CASSQDNSNQPQYF.

Comments on this clone: The observed sequence ends 3 residues before the CDR3 terminus, with the missing tail filled in from the germline J gene. V gene TRBV20-1 combines with J gene TRBJ2-2; no reliable D call. Germline V gene lookup returns CDR1 DFQATT and CDR2 SNEGSKA (reference sequence). Trimming left V 0 bases short and J 0 bases short, with 8 bases between. This CDR3 comprises 15 residues. The sequenced CDR3 bases are TGCAGTGCTAGAGATGGTAGAGCGAACACCGGGGAG. Translation gives CSARDGRANTGE. The whole CDR3 protein reads CSARDGRANTGELFF.

With regard to this clone: The read halts 3 residues ahead of the CDR3 end, with the missing end drawn from the germline J gene. The chain links TRBV6-2 or TRBV6-3 to TRBJ2-1; 8 bases align to TRBD2. Germline values: CDR1 MNHEY, CDR2 SVGEGT. There are 16 residues in the CDR3. V shed 6 bases, J shed 0 bases, and the junction held 7 bases outside the gene matches. The CDR3 DNA, read in part, is TGTGCCAGCAGCTTTAGCGGGGTGAGCTCCTACAATGAG. Protein: CASSFSGVSSYNE. The whole CDR3 reads CASSFSGVSSYNEQFF.

Worth noting for this clone: The CDR3 end lies 3 residues beyond the end of the read and is filled in from the germline J gene. The chain uses TRBV7-9 and TRBJ2-5; D unresolved. Germline lookup yields CDR1 SEHNR and CDR2 FQNEAQ (reference sequence). The CDR3 is 12 residues long. CDR3 in amino acids: CASTTNTDTQYF. CDR3 bases read: TGTGCCAGCACCACAAACACAGATACC.

CDR3 protein: CSARKQGWETQYF. The DNA read from the CDR3 is TGCAGTGCTAGGAAGCAGGGGTGGGAGACC. The chain employs TRBV20-1 and TRBJ2-5; the D gene is possibly TRBD1 (6 bases). The CDR3 end is not reached by the read, which stops 3 residues before it; the germline J gene fills it in. The CDR3 runs to 13 residues. V lost 3 bases and J lost 5, with 13 bases in between. Germline V CDR1 and CDR2: DFQATT, SNEGSKA (reference sequence).

Comment on this clone: The CDR3 extends 3 residues past the end of the read, so its final part is completed from the germline J gene. The V gene is TRBV10-1, the J gene TRBJ2-7; 8 bases are shared with TRBD2. Germline trimming cut 6 bases from V and 6 bases from J; bases unmatched to any gene: 10. CDR3 length equals 14 residues. CDR1 is WNHNN, CDR2 SYGVQD, per germline (reference sequence). CDR3 DNA (partial): TGCGCCAGCAGGACCCGTCAGCGGGAGACCGAG. Protein: CASRTRQRETE. The CDR3 in full is CASRTRQRETEQYF.

With respect to this clone: The read falls 3 residues short of the CDR3 end, and the missing part is taken from the germline J gene. The V call is TRBV29-1, the J call TRBJ2-3; tentatively, D is TRBD2 (5 bases). CDR1 SQVTM and CDR2 ANQGSEA come from the germline V gene. This CDR3 has 13 residues. The CDR3 DNA, read in part, is TGCAGCGTTGGTTCTCCGGACGGGGAGCCG. It yields the protein CSVGSPDGEP. The whole CDR3 is CSVGSPDGEPQYF.

Worth noting for this clone: The read finishes 3 residues shy of the CDR3 end, and the germline J gene is used to complete it. This sample includes further DNA sequences coding for the same CDR3. The chain uses TRBV7-3 and TRBJ2-3, with a weak D call TRBD2 (6 bases). The germline gives CDR1 SGHTA, CDR2 FQGTGA. CDR3 length equals 15 residues. The sequenced part of the CDR3 DNA is TGTGCCAGCAGCTTCGGTGGCGGCGGGGAAGAGACG. The encoded protein is CASSFGGGGEET. The complete CDR3 reads CASSFGGGGEETQYF.